The rows below give T cell receptor beta chains drawn from one sample of a study of Graves' ophthalmopathy and Graves' hyperthyroidism. One entry per CDR3 protein, called by TCRdb with MiXCR from the multiplex PCR reads. Among roughly 170,000 distinct CDR3 sequences listed, around 39% were seen once. Sequenced sample: peripheral blood. The receptors stem from a man younger than 45 with Graves' ophthalmopathy. The CDR3 runs from the conserved cysteine through the conserved F or W. A D gene is named only where the DNA matches it firmly. Clone size is not always given. Where it is, it says once, few, many or a class for expanded clones.

V: TRBV28; D: -; J: TRBJ1-2; size: many; DNA: TGTGCCAGCACCCCGCCAGGTTTGAGCTATGGCTACACCTTC; CDR3: CASTPPGLSYGYTF
V: TRBV12-3/TRBV12-4; D: -; J: TRBJ2-7; size: many; DNA: TGTGCCAGCAGTTTACGCCCCCTCGAGCAGTACTTC; CDR3: CASSLRPLEQYF
V: TRBV7-2; D: -; J: TRBJ1-3; size: -; DNA: TGTGCCAGCAGCTCTCGTGGAAACACCATATATTTT; CDR3: CASSSRGNTIYF
V: TRBV7-2; D: TRBD2; J: TRBJ2-5; size: -; DNA: TGTGCCATCAGCCACTCGGGAAGCGGGACAGAGACCCAGTACTTC; CDR3: CAISHSGSGTETQYF
V: TRBV6-2/TRBV6-3; D: -; J: TRBJ1-1; size: -; DNA: TGTGCCAGCAGTCAAATTCCCGGGACGGTGAGCACTGAAGCTTTCTTT; CDR3: CASSQIPGTVSTEAFF
V: TRBV6-1; D: -; J: TRBJ1-1; size: -; DNA: TGTGCCAGCAGAGCGGGGTACACTGAAGCTTTCTTT; CDR3: CASRAGYTEAFF
V: TRBV27; D: -; J: TRBJ2-5; size: -; DNA: TGTGCCAGCAGTCATTATCCTAACCAAGAGACCCAGTACTTC; CDR3: CASSHYPNQETQYF
V: TRBV6-2/TRBV6-3; D: -; J: TRBJ2-4; size: many; DNA: TGTGCCAGCAGTTGGGATTGGGACTTTACCAAAAACATTCAGTACTTC; CDR3: CASSWDWDFTKNIQYF
V: TRBV11-2; D: -; J: TRBJ1-3; size: many; DNA: TGTGCCAGCAGCTTAGATTCTACTGGAAACACCATATATTTT; CDR3: CASSLDSTGNTIYF
V: TRBV7-2; D: TRBD2; J: TRBJ2-7; size: -; DNA: TGTGCCAGCAGCTTAGGTGGGGGGGTAGGCTACGAGCAGTACTTC; CDR3: CASSLGGGVGYEQYF
V: TRBV6-5; D: TRBD1; J: TRBJ1-2; size: many; DNA: TGTGCCAGCAGTTACCGGGACAGGGGGCAGGATGGCTACACCTTC; CDR3: CASSYRDRGQDGYTF
V: TRBV6-2/TRBV6-3; D: -; J: TRBJ2-5; size: many; DNA: TGTGCCAGCAGTTACGAGGACGAAGCTGGGGGGACCCAGTACTTC; CDR3: CASSYEDEAGGTQYF
V: TRBV28; D: TRBD1; J: TRBJ2-7; size: -; DNA: TGTGCCACCTTCGACAGGGGGCGCCGGGACGAGCAGTACTTC; CDR3: CATFDRGRRDEQYF
V: TRBV7-8; D: TRBD2; J: TRBJ2-2; size: -; DNA: TGTGCCAGCAGCCCCCAGGCTCTAGCGGCCCGGCCCGGGGAGCTGTTTTTT; CDR3: CASSPQALAARPGELFF
V: TRBV24-1; D: -; J: TRBJ2-5; size: -; DNA: TGTGCCACCAGTGACTCCGACCTCGGGACCCAGTACTTC; CDR3: CATSDSDLGTQYF